This is a list of T cell receptor beta chains from one sample in a study of OX40 agonist ivuxolimab in advanced cancers. The table came from immunoSEQ multiplex PCR; TCRdb's copy has only in-frame clones and leaves some out. The sample shows some 16,000 clones, roughly 77% of them seen only once. The source was CD4+ or CD8+ T cells sorted from blood, collected in a trial of the OX40 agonist ivuxolimab. These TCRs come from an adult with an advanced solid tumor such as melanoma, head and neck, liver or kidney cancer. The CDR3 runs from the conserved cysteine through the conserved F or W. D genes are given only for firm matches.

cdr3_aa d_call v_call cdr3_length
CASSQWQGSYEQYF NA TRBV4-1 14
CSINTGNTGELFF NA TRBV29-1 13
CASSLARTGVSYEQYF TRBD1 TRBV7-9 16
CASSPPRGSSGAYEQYF TRBD2 TRBV5-4 17
CASSLGGGEQYF NA TRBV27 12
CSVVPLAVHNEQFF NA TRBV29-1 14
CAWSATGGAEGYTF TRBD1 TRBV30 14
CASSQDWTSYEQYF NA TRBV4-1 14
CASSPPTRWGYTF NA TRBV19 13
CASSEASPYNEQFF NA TRBV6-1 14
CASSAHEGTYGEQYF NA TRBV11-3 15
CASSQLAGGYEQYF TRBD1 TRBV14 14
CASSAGTLGQPQHF NA TRBV19 14
CAWSRAGGPYRADTQYF TRBD2 TRBV30 17
CASSVRQGTSGYEQYF NA TRBV25-1 16
CASSATRTGYGYTF TRBD1 TRBV7-9 14
CASTQGLAGANEQFF TRBD2 TRBV27 15
CASSLDSGVYNEQFF TRBD2 TRBV5-1 15
CASSLLGTQYF NA TRBV27 11
CASSAQSTDTQYF NA TRBV9 13
CASSLVLSYEQYF NA TRBV7-9 13
CASSEYGSGHAGEQYF TRBD2 TRBV25-1 16
CASSPPDRENPYEQYF TRBD1 TRBV18 16
CASSLGLVNEQFF TRBD2 TRBV4-2 13
CASSQGASNTEAFF NA TRBV4-1 14
CASSFGGGGANVLTF NA TRBV13 15
CASSLSTGPYEQYF NA TRBV5-5 14